The clone carrying this TCR beta chain appeared a single time. The data stem from a study of blood T cell repertoires in COVID-19. The data were produced by immunoSEQ multiplex PCR, yet TCRdb's version contains in-frame clones alone and is incomplete. The table includes a few hundred thousand clones, about 87% detected once. V lost 5 bases and J lost 5, with 16 bases in between. The CDR3 totals 15 residues. CDR1 SGHRS and CDR2 YFSETQ come from the germline V gene. The age range of participants was 18 to 89 years, with residence in about 25 US areas. Sequencing was done on a sample of PBMCs or T cells enriched from blood (not recorded which). This chain joins TRBV5-1 and TRBJ1-4; weak D call: TRBD1 (6 bases). The receptor's source is a man younger than 40 who had recovered from COVID-19. For the CDR3, the DNA is TGCGCCAGCAGATCAAGGGCAGGGGAGAATGAAAAACTGTTTTTT. Translation: CASRSRAGENEKLFF.